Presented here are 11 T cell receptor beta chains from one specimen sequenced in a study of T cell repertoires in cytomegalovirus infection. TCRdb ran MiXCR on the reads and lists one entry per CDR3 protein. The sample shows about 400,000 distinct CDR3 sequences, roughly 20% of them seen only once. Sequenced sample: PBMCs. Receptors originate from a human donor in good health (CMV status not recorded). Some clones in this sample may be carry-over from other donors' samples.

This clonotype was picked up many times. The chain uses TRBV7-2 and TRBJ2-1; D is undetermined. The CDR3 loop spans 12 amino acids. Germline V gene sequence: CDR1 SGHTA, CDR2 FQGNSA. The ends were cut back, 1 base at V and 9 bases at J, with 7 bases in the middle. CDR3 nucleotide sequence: TGTGCCAGCAGCTTAGTTTCCCCTGAGCAGTTCTTC. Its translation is CASSLVSPEQFF.

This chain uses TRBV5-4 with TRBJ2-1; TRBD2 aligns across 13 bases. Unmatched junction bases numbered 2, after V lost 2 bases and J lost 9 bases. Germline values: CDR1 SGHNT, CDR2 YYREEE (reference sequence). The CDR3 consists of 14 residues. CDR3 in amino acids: CASSLWTSGSEQFF. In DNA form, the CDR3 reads TGTGCCAGCAGCTTATGGACTAGCGGGAGTGAGCAGTTCTTC.

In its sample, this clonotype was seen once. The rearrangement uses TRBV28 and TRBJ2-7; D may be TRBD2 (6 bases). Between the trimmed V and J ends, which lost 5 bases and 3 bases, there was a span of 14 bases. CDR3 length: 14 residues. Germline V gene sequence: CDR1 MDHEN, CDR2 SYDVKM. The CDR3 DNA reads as TGTGCCAGCAGTCCGTGGACGGGAGACTACGAGCAGTACTTC. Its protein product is CASSPWTGDYEQYF.

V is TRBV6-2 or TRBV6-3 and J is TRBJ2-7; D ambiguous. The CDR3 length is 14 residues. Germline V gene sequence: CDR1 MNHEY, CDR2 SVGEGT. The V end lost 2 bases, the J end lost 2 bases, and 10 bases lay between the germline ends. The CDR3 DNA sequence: TGTGCCAGCAGTTACGTCACCGGGCCCTACGAGCAGTACTTC. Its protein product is CASSYVTGPYEQYF.

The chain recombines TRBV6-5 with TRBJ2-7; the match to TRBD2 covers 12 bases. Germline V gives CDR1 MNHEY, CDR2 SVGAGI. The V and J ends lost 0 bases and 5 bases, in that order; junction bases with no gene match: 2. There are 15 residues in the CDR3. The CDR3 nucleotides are TGTGCCAGCAGTTACTCGACTAGCGGGAGCAACGAGCAGTACTTC. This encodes CASSYSTSGSNEQYF.

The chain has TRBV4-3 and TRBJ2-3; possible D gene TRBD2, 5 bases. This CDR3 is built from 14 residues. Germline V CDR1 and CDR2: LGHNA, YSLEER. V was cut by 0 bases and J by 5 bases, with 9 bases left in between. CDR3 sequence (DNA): TGCGCCAGCAGCCAAGAGGACCGGGGAGATACGCAGTATTTT. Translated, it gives CASSQEDRGDTQYF.

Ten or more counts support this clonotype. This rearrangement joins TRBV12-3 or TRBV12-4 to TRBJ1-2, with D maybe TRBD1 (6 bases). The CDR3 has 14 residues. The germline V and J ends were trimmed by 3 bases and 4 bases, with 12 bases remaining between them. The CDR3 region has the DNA TGTGCCAGCAGTTTTGGTGTGGGGGCCTATGGCTACACCTTC. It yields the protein CASSFGVGAYGYTF.

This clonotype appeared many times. The CDR3 DNA reads as TGTGCCAGCAGCCTCTTAGGCGGACCCCGTGGATCCTATAATTCACCCCTCCACTTT. Its protein is CASSLLGGPRGSYNSPLHF. The genes are TRBV7-2 and TRBJ1-6; unclear D gene. The length of the CDR3 is 19 residues. Trimming pared 5 bases from V and 1 base from J, leaving 21 bases between. CDR1 and CDR2 (germline): SGHTA, FQGNSA.

CDR3: CASSLGQGAGSYTF. DNA of the CDR3: TGTGCCAGCAGCTTAGGCCAGGGGGCGGGAAGCTACACCTTC. The J gene is TRBJ1-2, the V gene TRBV11-2; 8 nucleotides agree with TRBD1. Germline lookup yields CDR1 SGHAT and CDR2 FQNNGV. The ends lost 1 base at V and 9 bases at J; junction bases unmatched: 7. The CDR3 sequence is 14 residues long.

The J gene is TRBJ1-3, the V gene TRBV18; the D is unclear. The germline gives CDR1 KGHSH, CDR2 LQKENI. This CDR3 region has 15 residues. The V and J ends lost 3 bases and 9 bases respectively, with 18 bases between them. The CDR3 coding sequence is TGTGCCAGCTCACCTGCGTCGCTCAGCCGATCCACCATATATTTT. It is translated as CASSPASLSRSTIYF.

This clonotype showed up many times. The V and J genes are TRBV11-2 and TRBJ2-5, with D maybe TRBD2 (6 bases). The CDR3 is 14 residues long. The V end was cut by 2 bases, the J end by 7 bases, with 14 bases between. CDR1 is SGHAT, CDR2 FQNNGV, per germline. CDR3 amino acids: CASSLSGLSGTQYF. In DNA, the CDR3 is TGTGCCAGCAGCTTATCGGGACTCTCAGGGACCCAGTACTTC.